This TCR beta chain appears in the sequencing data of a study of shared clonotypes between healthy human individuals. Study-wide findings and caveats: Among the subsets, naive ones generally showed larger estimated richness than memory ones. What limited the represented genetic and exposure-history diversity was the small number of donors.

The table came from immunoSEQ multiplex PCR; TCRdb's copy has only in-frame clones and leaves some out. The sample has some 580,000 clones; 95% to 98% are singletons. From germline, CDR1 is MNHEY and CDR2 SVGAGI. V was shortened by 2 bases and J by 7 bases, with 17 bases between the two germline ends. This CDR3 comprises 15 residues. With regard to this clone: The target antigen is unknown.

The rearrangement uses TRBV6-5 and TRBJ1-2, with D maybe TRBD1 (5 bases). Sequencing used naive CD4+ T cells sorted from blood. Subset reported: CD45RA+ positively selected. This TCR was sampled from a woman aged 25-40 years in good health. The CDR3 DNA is TGTGCCAGCAGTTACCGGGGCCAGGGTGTGTCTGGCTACACCTTC. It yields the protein CASSYRGQGVSGYTF.